This T cell receptor beta chain emerged from a study of OX40 agonist ivuxolimab in advanced cancers. Study as a whole: Administration of intravenous ivuxolimab to patients occurred every 2 weeks at 0.01 to 10 mg/kg. Two patients with cutaneous melanoma and one with hepatocellular carcinoma, three in total, showed partial responses.

A word on this clone: Its target is not known.

Sequencing used immunoSEQ multiplex PCR; TCRdb keeps in-frame clones, though not all of them. Seen here are over 75,000 clones, roughly 89% observed once, and the top ten hold less than 1.5%. At baseline, cycle 4 day 1, and cycle 7 day 1, blood was sampled. Study outcomes and limitations: By week 6 at 0.1 to 3.0 mg/kg, blood CD4+ and CD8+ T cells had expanded clonally.

Germline V gene sequence: CDR1 MNHNS, CDR2 SASEGT. The CDR3 length is 14 residues. Losses at the gene ends were 1 base for V and 4 bases for J; bases not matched to a gene: 3. The receptor was isolated from an adult with an advanced solid tumor such as melanoma, head and neck, liver or kidney cancer. J is TRBJ1-2 and V is TRBV6-1; 7 bases agree with TRBD1. The specimen comprised CD4+ or CD8+ T cells sorted from blood, sampled in a trial of the OX40 agonist ivuxolimab. The CDR3 loop reads CASSEERGLYGYTF. The CDR3 DNA is TGTGCCAGCAGTGAAGAAAGGGGGCTCTATGGCTACACCTTC.